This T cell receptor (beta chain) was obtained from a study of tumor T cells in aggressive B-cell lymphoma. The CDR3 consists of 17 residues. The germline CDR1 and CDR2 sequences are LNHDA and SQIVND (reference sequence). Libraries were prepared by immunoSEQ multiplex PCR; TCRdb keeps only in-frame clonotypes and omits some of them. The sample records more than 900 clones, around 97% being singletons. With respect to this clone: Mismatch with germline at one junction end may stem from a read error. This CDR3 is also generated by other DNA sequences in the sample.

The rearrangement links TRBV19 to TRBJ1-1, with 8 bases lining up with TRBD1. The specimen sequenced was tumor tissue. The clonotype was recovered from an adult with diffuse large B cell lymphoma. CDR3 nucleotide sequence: TGCGCCAGTAGTAGAGGACAGGGTGCCCACATGAACACTGAAGCTTTCTTT. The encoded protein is CASSRGQGAHMNTEAFF. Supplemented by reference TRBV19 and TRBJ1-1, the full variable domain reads DGGITQSPKYLFRKEGQNVTLSCEQNLNHDAMYWYRQDPGQGLRLIYYSQIVNDFQKGDIAEGYSVSREKKESFPLTVTSAQKNPTAFYLCASSRGQGAHMNTEAFFGQGTRLTVV.